Listed below are T cell receptor beta chains from one sample, sequenced in a study of T cell responses to AZD1222 COVID-19 vaccine. TCRdb keeps only in-frame clones here, not all; method: immunoSEQ multiplex PCR. In the table there are approximately 100,000 clones, 93% of which are singletons. This specimen was peripheral blood, taken on day 0 of AZD1222 vaccination. The receptors stem from an adult in good health. Both conserved end residues are part of each CDR3. Fields, in order: D gene, clone size, J gene, V gene, CDR3 protein, CDR3 DNA. The D gene is left open where the match is weak. Size values are once, few and many counts, or a class for expanded clones, and some rows have none.

D: -; size: -; J: TRBJ1-2; V: TRBV4-1; CDR3: CASSQDRVTVTAAEGYTF; DNA: TGCGCCAGCAGCCAAGATAGAGTCACGGTGACAGCCGCAGAAGGCTACACCTTC
D: -; size: -; J: TRBJ1-2; V: TRBV30; CDR3: CAWRGHLNNYGYTF; DNA: TGTGCCTGGAGAGGACACCTGAATAACTATGGCTACACCTTC
D: -; size: -; J: TRBJ2-5; V: TRBV5-5; CDR3: CASSRGASEETQYF; DNA: TGTGCCAGCAGCCGTGGGGCTAGCGAAGAGACCCAGTACTTC
D: -; size: -; J: TRBJ1-2; V: TRBV2; CDR3: CASSEGPGSYGYTF; DNA: TGTGCCAGCAGTGAGGGGCCGGGGAGCTATGGCTACACCTTC
D: -; size: -; J: TRBJ2-5; V: TRBV7-9; CDR3: CASSFSMEETQYF; DNA: TGTGCCAGCAGCTTTTCGATGGAAGAGACCCAGTACTTC
D: TRBD2; size: -; J: TRBJ2-3; V: TRBV5-1; CDR3: CASSRSGRIATDTQYF; DNA: TGCGCCAGCAGCAGAAGCGGGAGAATAGCCACAGATACGCAGTATTTT
D: -; size: -; J: TRBJ1-1; V: TRBV6-2/TRBV6-3; CDR3: CASSSWRGNTEAFF; DNA: TGTGCCAGCAGTTCCTGGCGGGGGAACACTGAAGCTTTCTTT
D: -; size: -; J: TRBJ2-1; V: TRBV5-5; CDR3: CASSLEPDYNEQFF; DNA: TGTGCCAGCAGCTTGGAGCCGGACTACAATGAGCAGTTCTTC
D: -; size: -; J: TRBJ2-1; V: TRBV29-1; CDR3: CSVARDYNEQFF; DNA: TGCAGCGTTGCCAGGGACTACAATGAGCAGTTCTTC
D: -; size: -; J: TRBJ1-1; V: TRBV5-1; CDR3: CASSLNPMNTEAFF; DNA: TGCGCCAGCAGCTTGAATCCAATGAACACTGAAGCTTTCTTT
D: -; size: -; J: TRBJ1-6; V: TRBV19; CDR3: CASTQTGNSPLHF; DNA: TGTGCCAGCACCCAAACAGGGAATTCACCCCTCCACTTT
D: TRBD1; size: -; J: TRBJ2-1; V: TRBV6-4; CDR3: CASSGTGNRNEQFF; DNA: TGTGCCAGCAGTGGGACAGGGAACCGAAATGAGCAGTTCTTC
D: -; size: -; J: TRBJ2-7; V: TRBV20-1; CDR3: CSASGISYEQYF; DNA: TGCAGTGCTAGTGGAATCTCCTACGAGCAGTACTTC
D: -; size: -; J: TRBJ2-1; V: TRBV10-3; CDR3: CAISESGYNEQFF; DNA: TGTGCCATCAGTGAGTCGGGATACAATGAGCAGTTCTTC
D: -; size: -; J: TRBJ2-2; V: TRBV18; CDR3: CASSPQGGLRTGELFF; DNA: TGTGCCAGCTCACCACAAGGGGGGCTGAGAACCGGGGAGCTGTTTTTT
D: -; size: -; J: TRBJ1-6; V: TRBV7-9; CDR3: CASSVAVGDSPLHF; DNA: TGTGCCAGCAGCGTAGCCGTCGGGGATTCACCCCTCCACTTT
D: -; size: once; J: TRBJ2-1; V: TRBV7-9; CDR3: CASSPRTPYNEQFF; DNA: TGTGCCAGCAGCCCTAGGACGCCCTACAATGAGCAGTTCTTC
D: TRBD2; size: -; J: TRBJ2-7; V: TRBV4-2; CDR3: CASSPGLVGYEQYF; DNA: TGTGCCAGCAGCCCGGGACTAGTCGGCTACGAGCAGTACTTC
D: TRBD2; size: -; J: TRBJ2-7; V: TRBV5-1; CDR3: CASSLISGLAGVDEQYF; DNA: TGCGCCAGCAGCTTGATATCCGGGCTAGCGGGAGTGGACGAGCAGTACTTC
D: TRBD2; size: -; J: TRBJ2-3; V: TRBV2; CDR3: CASQRNPTSADTQYF; DNA: TGTGCCTCCCAAAGGAACCCGACTAGCGCAGATACGCAGTATTTT
D: TRBD1; size: -; J: TRBJ2-2; V: TRBV24-1; CDR3: CATSPPTGRVGELFF; DNA: TGTGCCACCAGCCCCCCGACAGGGCGCGTCGGGGAGCTGTTTTTT
D: -; size: -; J: TRBJ1-5; V: TRBV2; CDR3: CASSGTAGNQPQHF; DNA: TGTGCCAGCAGTGGGACGGCGGGGAATCAGCCCCAGCATTTT
D: -; size: -; J: TRBJ2-7; V: TRBV6-5; CDR3: CASRRGRWNYEQYF; DNA: TGTGCCAGCAGACGCGGACGGTGGAACTACGAGCAGTACTTC
D: -; size: -; J: TRBJ2-1; V: TRBV5-1; CDR3: CASRLLTSNEQFF; DNA: TGCGCCAGCAGACTATTGACTAGCAATGAGCAGTTCTTC
D: TRBD2; size: -; J: TRBJ2-5; V: TRBV2; CDR3: CASSESSGRQETQYF; DNA: TGTGCCAGCAGTGAGAGTAGCGGGAGGCAAGAGACCCAGTACTTC
D: TRBD2; size: -; J: TRBJ2-1; V: TRBV19; CDR3: CASRRLAGNNEQFF; DNA: TGTGCCAGTAGACGACTAGCGGGGAACAATGAGCAGTTCTTC
D: TRBD2; size: -; J: TRBJ2-2; V: TRBV29-1; CDR3: CSVEGLAGGVTGELFF; DNA: TGCAGCGTAGAAGGACTAGCGGGAGGTGTCACCGGGGAGCTGTTTTTT
D: TRBD1; size: -; J: TRBJ1-5; V: TRBV7-8; CDR3: CASSSSRQGREEQPQHF; DNA: TGTGCCAGCAGCTCCTCCCGACAGGGGCGCGAGGAGCAGCCCCAGCATTTT
D: TRBD1; size: -; J: TRBJ1-3; V: TRBV18; CDR3: CASSPKMTAGQGSGNTIYF; DNA: TGTGCCAGCTCACCCAAAATGACAGCCGGACAGGGGAGCGGAAACACCATATATTTT
D: -; size: -; J: TRBJ2-6; V: TRBV19; CDR3: CASSITGNGANVLTF; DNA: TGTGCCAGTAGTATCACAGGGAATGGGGCCAACGTCCTGACTTTC
D: -; size: -; J: TRBJ1-6; V: TRBV7-2; CDR3: CASSSTDRTSPLHF; DNA: TGTGCCAGCAGCTCGACCGATCGGACATCACCCCTCCACTTT
D: TRBD2; size: -; J: TRBJ2-7; V: TRBV18; CDR3: CASSPLLPTREARRRDEQYF; DNA: TGTGCCAGCTCACCACTTTTACCGACACGGGAGGCCCGGAGGCGGGACGAGCAGTACTTC
D: -; size: -; J: TRBJ1-1; V: TRBV6-2/TRBV6-3; CDR3: CASSPELNTEAFF; DNA: TGTGCCAGCAGCCCAGAATTGAACACTGAAGCTTTCTTT
D: TRBD2; size: -; J: TRBJ2-5; V: TRBV9; CDR3: CASSVGTSGVQETQYF; DNA: TGTGCCAGCAGCGTAGGGACTAGCGGCGTCCAAGAGACCCAGTACTTC
D: TRBD2; size: few; J: TRBJ2-3; V: TRBV2; CDR3: CASRTPLAGTTDTQYF; DNA: TGTGCCAGCAGGACCCCTCTAGCGGGGACTACAGATACGCAGTATTTT
D: -; size: -; J: TRBJ2-7; V: TRBV5-6; CDR3: CASSGDYEQYF; DNA: TGTGCCAGCAGTGGAGATTACGAGCAGTACTTC
D: -; size: -; J: TRBJ2-1; V: TRBV25-1; CDR3: CASSEFVGARRENEQFF; DNA: TGTGCCAGCAGTGAATTTGTTGGGGCTAGGAGGGAGAATGAGCAGTTCTTC
D: TRBD1; size: -; J: TRBJ2-6; V: TRBV9; CDR3: CASSTGTGTSGANVLTF; DNA: TGTGCCAGCAGTACCGGGACAGGGACCTCTGGGGCCAACGTCCTGACTTTC
D: -; size: -; J: TRBJ2-7; V: TRBV18; CDR3: CASSPPWSGYEQYF; DNA: TGTGCCAGCTCACCACCCTGGTCCGGATACGAGCAGTACTTC
D: TRBD1; size: -; J: TRBJ1-6; V: TRBV5-4; CDR3: CASSSRTGSNSPLHF; DNA: TGTGCCAGCAGCTCCCGGACAGGGAGTAATTCACCCCTCCACTTT
D: -; size: -; J: TRBJ1-6; V: TRBV6-6; CDR3: CASSYGNSPLHF; DNA: TGTGCCAGCAGTTACGGGAATTCACCCCTCCACTTT
D: TRBD1; size: -; J: TRBJ2-3; V: TRBV5-1; CDR3: CASTSDRGRDTQYF; DNA: TGCGCCAGCACATCGGACAGGGGAAGAGATACGCAGTATTTT
D: TRBD1; size: -; J: TRBJ2-7; V: TRBV30; CDR3: CAWTPPRGLLVEQYF; DNA: TGTGCCTGGACCCCTCCAAGGGGGCTCCTGGTCGAGCAGTACTTC
D: TRBD1; size: once; J: TRBJ1-2; V: TRBV6-5; CDR3: CASRSTGYLYGYTF; DNA: TGTGCCAGCAGGTCGACAGGGTATCTCTATGGCTACACCTTC
D: -; size: -; J: TRBJ2-7; V: TRBV5-8; CDR3: CASSFLDSDSYEQYF; DNA: TGTGCCAGCAGCTTCTTGGACAGCGACTCCTACGAGCAGTACTTC
D: -; size: -; J: TRBJ2-7; V: TRBV11-3; CDR3: CASSLNGGEYEQYF; DNA: TGTGCCAGCAGCTTAAATGGTGGGGAGTACGAGCAGTACTTC
D: TRBD1; size: -; J: TRBJ1-2; V: TRBV6-1; CDR3: CASSESQGWGYTF; DNA: TGTGCCAGCAGTGAGTCACAGGGGTGGGGCTACACCTTC
D: -; size: -; J: TRBJ1-2; V: TRBV19; CDR3: CASSIDANYGYTF; DNA: TGTGCCAGTAGTATAGATGCGAACTATGGCTACACCTTC
D: -; size: -; J: TRBJ2-3; V: TRBV29-1; CDR3: CSVEVGSNTDTQYF; DNA: TGCAGCGTTGAAGTCGGCAGTAACACAGATACGCAGTATTTT
D: -; size: -; J: TRBJ2-5; V: TRBV7-3; CDR3: CASSLTVGTKETQYF; DNA: TGTGCCAGCAGCTTAACTGTGGGCACAAAAGAGACCCAGTACTTC